This T cell receptor beta chain was recorded in a study of OX40 agonist ivuxolimab in advanced cancers. This CDR3 comprises 12 residues. Trimming removed 5 bases from V and 3 bases from J, with 7 bases in between. Germline V gene lookup returns CDR1 KGHSH and CDR2 LQKENI. TCRdb keeps only in-frame clones here, not all; method: immunoSEQ multiplex PCR. The sample carries approximately 64,000 clones, roughly four fifths recorded once. The source is an adult with an advanced solid tumor such as melanoma, head and neck, liver or kidney cancer. The rearrangement uses TRBV18 and TRBJ1-2, with D possibly TRBD1 on 6 matching bases. The sample in question was CD4+ or CD8+ T cells sorted from blood, obtained in a trial of the OX40 agonist ivuxolimab. Written as DNA, the CDR3 is TGTGCCAGCTCAAAGGGGGACTATGGCTACACCTTC. Residues: CASSKGDYGYTF. Full variable domain (missing parts from reference TRBV18 and TRBJ1-2): NAGVMQNPRHLVRRRGQEARLRCSPMKGHSHVYWYRQLPEEGLKFMVYLQKENIIDESGMPKERFSAEFPKEGPSILRIQQVVRGDSAAYFCASSKGDYGYTFGSGTRLTVV.